The 29 T cell receptor beta chains below come from one sample, sequenced in a study of a mutant IDH1 vaccine in newly diagnosed glioma. Indicated time point: week 5, during vaccination. Every vaccine dose comprised 300 ug of mutant IDH1 20-mer peptide plus topical imiquimod. No antigen has been identified for these receptors. TCRdb keeps only in-frame clones here, not all; method: immunoSEQ multiplex PCR. The sample lists roughly 34,000 clones, roughly 54% occurring once. This sample comprised PBMCs, obtained from a glioma patient whose treatment included an IDH1 peptide vaccine. Receptor source: a woman aged 18-29 years with glioma.

In its sample, this clone was seen a few times. The rearrangement links TRBV18 to TRBJ1-2, with D hard to call. Per the germline V gene, CDR1 is KGHSH and CDR2 is LQKENI. Trimming stripped 1 base from V and 8 bases from J, with 14 bases between. The CDR3 consists of 14 residues. This chain's CDR3 is CASSPLATADGYTF. CDR3 nucleotide sequence: TGTGCCAGCTCACCACTGGCCACCGCGGACGGCTACACCTTC.

This chain uses TRBV27 with TRBJ2-1; tentatively, D is TRBD2 (6 bases). The ends were cut back, 7 bases at V and 6 bases at J, with 16 bases in the middle. The length of the CDR3 is 14 residues. CDR1 and CDR2 from the germline V gene are MNHEY and SMNVEV (reference sequence). The CDR3: CASTSPGDSNEQFF. CDR3 DNA: TGTGCCAGCACCTCCCCGGGGGACTCCAATGAGCAGTTCTTC.

The sample holds a few counts of this clone. The chain links TRBV5-5 to TRBJ1-1; TRBD1 is a possible D gene (5 bases). CDR3 size: 19 residues. Deletions cut 2 bases from V and 1 base from J, with 24 bases between. Germline CDR1 and CDR2: SGHKS and YYEKEE (reference sequence). The CDR3, as DNA: TGTGCCAGCAGCTTATTTTTTCCGGCGGACACGGGTCGGAACACTGAAGCTTTCTTT. This translates into CASSLFFPADTGRNTEAFF.

CDR3 amino acids: CASSAGGSDEQYF. The CDR3 nucleotides are TGTGCCAGCAGCGCAGGGGGGAGCGACGAGCAGTACTTC. The V call is TRBV9, the J call TRBJ2-7; TRBD1 might be the D (7 bases). The germline CDR1 and CDR2 sequences are SGDLS and YYNGEE. Trimming pared 3 bases from V and 5 bases from J, leaving 12 bases between. The CDR3 spans 13 residues.

This clone was seen more than once but under ten times. The J gene is TRBJ1-5, the V gene TRBV7-2; 8 bases align to TRBD1. The V gene end was trimmed by 4 bases and the J gene end by 4 bases; junction bases not matched to a gene: 3. The CDR3 has 14 amino acids. Germline V gene data show CDR1 as SGHTA and CDR2 as FQGNSA. The CDR3 is CASSSQGANQPQHF. The CDR3 DNA sequence: TGTGCCAGCAGCTCCCAGGGGGCGAATCAGCCCCAGCATTTT.

The rearrangement joins TRBV28 to TRBJ1-5, with D unresolved. CDR1 is MDHEN and CDR2 is SYDVKM in the germline V gene. Deletions cut 1 base from V and 4 bases from J, with 14 bases between. CDR3 length: 16 residues. DNA for the CDR3: TGTGCCAGCAGTTTATTCGTGCCCCTTACTAATCAGCCCCAGCATTTT. Translating it yields CASSLFVPLTNQPQHF.

The rearrangement links TRBV4-1 to TRBJ2-7; unclear D gene. CDR3 length equals 18 residues. From germline, CDR1 is MGHRA and CDR2 YSYEKL. V was shortened by 4 bases and J by 2 bases, with 24 bases between the two germline ends. CDR3 coding DNA: TGCGCCAGCAGCCTTTCCCCGATGTCGGCAGAAATCACCTACGAGCAGTACTTC. Amino acids: CASSLSPMSAEITYEQYF.

The rearrangement links TRBV30 to TRBJ2-2; 9 bases fit TRBD1. V lost 4 bases, J lost 1 base, and 1 base stayed unmatched. The CDR3 is 14 residues long. Per the germline V gene, CDR1 is GTSNPN and CDR2 is SVGIG (reference sequence). The CDR3 is CAWTGQGNTGELFF. The CDR3 region has the DNA TGTGCCTGGACGGGACAGGGGAACACCGGGGAGCTGTTTTTT.

The V gene is TRBV5-1, the J gene TRBJ2-3, with D possibly being TRBD1 (6 bases). Per germline, CDR1 SGHRS and CDR2 YFSETQ. Trimming removed 4 bases from V and 5 bases from J, with 17 bases in between. The CDR3 is made up of 15 amino acids. CDR3 region: CASSPAARGVDTQYF. The DNA of the CDR3 is TGCGCCAGCAGCCCCGCGGCCAGGGGTGTAGATACGCAGTATTTT.

This rearrangement joins TRBV19 to TRBJ2-2; maybe TRBD2 (6 bases). CDR1 is LNHDA, CDR2 SQIVND, per germline (reference sequence). V lost 5 bases to trimming and J lost 1 base, with 14 bases between them. CDR3 length equals 16 residues. CDR3 amino acids: CASSGGAGMNTGELFF. CDR3 sequence (DNA): TGTGCCAGTAGTGGAGGGGCGGGGATGAACACCGGGGAGCTGTTTTTT.

This chain links TRBV4-1 with TRBJ2-1; a weak D match, TRBD2 (6 bases). Trimming took off 1 base at V and 4 bases at J, with 14 bases between the two ends. The CDR3 is 16 amino acids. The germline gives CDR1 MGHRA, CDR2 YSYEKL. The CDR3 region has the DNA TGCGCCAGCAGCCAAGGTGCGAGCGGAGGGTACAATGAGCAGTTCTTC. Protein product: CASSQGASGGYNEQFF.

The chain employs TRBV28 and TRBJ1-1; D not certain. V was pared by 4 bases and J by 5 bases, with 23 bases between. The CDR3 is 17 residues long. Germline V gives CDR1 MDHEN, CDR2 SYDVKM. The CDR3 loop reads CASSSSAADFLSTEAFF. The DNA for the CDR3 is TGTGCCAGCAGTTCCTCCGCAGCAGATTTTTTAAGTACTGAAGCTTTCTTT.

The chain employs TRBV7-9 and TRBJ1-5; TRBD1 might be the D (5 bases). CDR1 is SEHNR and CDR2 is FQNEAQ in the germline V gene (reference sequence). V gave up 2 bases and J gave up 2 bases, with 10 bases separating them. This CDR3 comprises 15 residues. Written as DNA, the CDR3 is TGTGCCAGCAGCTTATCCAGGGCGGGCAATCAGCCCCAGCATTTT. Its translation is CASSLSRAGNQPQHF. The full variable domain, in which reference TRBV7-9 and TRBJ1-5 provide the parts outside the CDR3, is DTGVSQNPRHKITKRGQNVTFRCDPISEHNRLYWYRQTLGQGPEFLTYFQNEAQLEKSRLLSDRFSAERPKGSFSTLEIQRTEQGDSAMYLCASSLSRAGNQPQHFGDGTRLSIL.

The V gene is TRBV28, the J gene TRBJ2-7; 7 positions agree with TRBD1. Germline V gene sequence: CDR1 MDHEN, CDR2 SYDVKM. This CDR3 contains 16 residues. Trimming at V came to 5 bases and at J to 3 bases, leaving 13 bases not matched to a gene. Written as DNA, the CDR3 is TGTGCCAGCAGTCTTGCTCGTAGGGGGCAGGACTACGAGCAGTACTTC. Protein sequence: CASSLARRGQDYEQYF.

The rearrangement uses TRBV25-1 and TRBJ2-5; 9 nucleotides agree with TRBD2. The J call is in doubt because the DNA end fits TRBJ2-7 better. The CDR3 totals 17 residues. The germline V gene has CDR1 MGHDK and CDR2 SYGVNS. CDR3 DNA: TGTGCCAGCAGTGACCCGAATCTCTCGACTAGCGGCTACGAGCAGTACTTC. The encoded protein is CASSDPNLSTSGYEQYF.

The rearrangement joins TRBV10-3 to TRBJ1-2, with D perhaps matching TRBD1 (6 bases). V was trimmed by 2 bases and J by 8 bases, leaving 12 bases between them. Germline V gene lookup returns CDR1 ENHRY and CDR2 SYGVKD. This CDR3 is 13 amino acids long. The CDR3 sequence: CAISEARGGGYTF. The CDR3 bases are TGTGCCATCAGTGAGGCCAGGGGTGGCGGCTACACCTTC.

The V and J genes are TRBV6-4 and TRBJ2-7, with D perhaps being TRBD1 or TRBD2 (5 bases each). CDR1 and CDR2 (germline): MRHNA, SNTAGT. CDR3 size: 15 residues. V was trimmed by 6 bases and J by 5 bases, leaving 20 bases between them. The CDR3 DNA reads TGTGCCAGCAGGGGGACGGGGCAGGGTTTCCACGAGCAGTACTTC. It specifies CASRGTGQGFHEQYF.

The chain couples TRBV18 to TRBJ2-1; a possible D gene is TRBD1 (5 bases). The V end was cut by 4 bases, the J end by 7 bases, with 11 bases between. The length of the CDR3 is 13 residues. Germline V CDR1 and CDR2: KGHSH, LQKENI. The CDR3 region has the DNA TGTGCCAGCTCACAGCAGGGTGGGAATGAGCAGTTCTTC. Protein product: CASSQQGGNEQFF.

The rearrangement joins TRBV4-1 to TRBJ2-6; TRBD1 aligns across 9 bases. Germline loops: CDR1 MGHRA, CDR2 YSYEKL. V trimming: 4 bases; J trimming: 0 bases; junction bases outside the gene matches: 4. The CDR3 has 17 residues. CDR3 DNA sequence: TGCGCCAGCAGCCCCGGACAGGGGAGCTCTGGGGCCAACGTCCTGACTTTC. Translation gives CASSPGQGSSGANVLTF.

This clone was counted only a few times. The J gene is TRBJ1-5, the V gene TRBV4-2; unclear D gene. Germline CDR1 reads LGHNA; CDR2 reads YNFKEQ. The V end lost 0 bases, the J end lost 6 bases, and 9 bases lay between the germline ends. CDR3 size: 14 residues. CDR3 loop: CASSQDGVFQPQHF. The CDR3 nucleotides read TGTGCCAGCAGCCAAGATGGGGTTTTTCAGCCCCAGCATTTT.

The CDR3 protein is CASSWGESHNEQFF. The DNA of the CDR3 is TGTGCCAGCAGCTGGGGGGAGTCCCACAATGAGCAGTTCTTC. V gene TRBV13 combines with J gene TRBJ2-1, with D possibly matching TRBD2 (6 bases). V was pared by 4 bases and J by 5 bases, with 12 bases between. Germline V gene sequence: CDR1 PRHDT, CDR2 FYEKMQ (reference sequence). The CDR3 has 14 amino acids.

V is TRBV2 and J is TRBJ1-3, with D unclear. The V gene lost 1 base and the J gene lost 7 bases, with 11 bases spanning the gap. Per germline, CDR1 SNHLY and CDR2 FYNNEI. CDR3 length equals 14 residues. The CDR3 nucleotides read TGTGCCAGCAGTGAAGTAGGGTTAGGGAACACCATATATTTT. It translates to CASSEVGLGNTIYF.

The chain is built from TRBV2 and TRBJ2-2; D is unresolved. The V end was cut by 8 bases, the J end by 7 bases, with 20 bases between. CDR1 is SNHLY and CDR2 is FYNNEI in the germline V gene. The CDR3 has 15 residues. CDR3 in amino acids: CASVDGVAVSGELFF. The CDR3 region has the DNA TGTGCCAGCGTGGATGGAGTAGCCGTGAGCGGGGAGCTGTTTTTT.

This clone was observed a few times. The V gene is TRBV27, the J gene TRBJ1-5; the match to TRBD1 covers 7 bases. Germline V CDR1 and CDR2: MNHEY, SMNVEV (reference sequence). Trimming at V came to 2 bases and at J to 2 bases, leaving 6 bases not matched to a gene. The CDR3 contains 16 residues. The CDR3 loop reads CASSLRGGFGNQPQHF. CDR3 DNA sequence: TGTGCCAGCAGTTTAAGAGGGGGCTTCGGCAATCAGCCCCAGCATTTT.

The V gene is TRBV2, the J gene TRBJ2-3, with D uncertain. V was pared by 8 bases and J by 4 bases, with 16 bases between. The CDR3 runs to 14 residues. In germline, CDR1 is SNHLY, CDR2 FYNNEI. Written as DNA, the CDR3 is TGTGCCAGCTCTCCTGTTGGGTATGCAGATACGCAGTATTTT. It translates to CASSPVGYADTQYF.

V usage is TRBV7-2 and J usage is TRBJ2-2; D remains unclear. CDR3 length equals 14 residues. The V end lost 1 base, the J end lost 1 base, and 4 bases lay between the germline ends. Germline V CDR1 and CDR2: SGHTA, FQGNSA. The CDR3 spells CASSLERNTGELFF. Here the CDR3 DNA reads TGTGCCAGCAGCTTAGAGCGGAACACCGGGGAGCTGTTTTTT.

This clone was seen only a few times. This sequence joins TRBV19 and TRBJ1-1; 10 bases align to TRBD1. V lost 5 bases, J lost 10 bases, and 7 bases stayed unmatched. CDR1 and CDR2 (germline): LNHDA, SQIVND (reference sequence). The CDR3 has 13 amino acids. DNA of the CDR3: TGTGCCAGTAGTGTTCGAGGGACAGGGGTAGCTTTCTTT. Its translation: CASSVRGTGVAFF.

The chain is built from TRBV19 and TRBJ2-7; 9 nucleotides match TRBD2. The CDR3 totals 13 residues. The germline V gene encodes CDR1 LNHDA and CDR2 SQIVND (reference sequence). V shed 9 bases, J shed 5 bases, and the junction held 8 bases outside the gene matches. In nucleotides, the CDR3 is TGTGCCAGACACAACGGGACTAGCAACGAGCAGTACTTC. Amino acid sequence: CARHNGTSNEQYF.

CDR3: CASSLGTGALNTEAFF. The CDR3 DNA reads as TGTGCCAGCAGTTTGGGGACAGGGGCCTTGAACACTGAAGCTTTCTTT. The V gene is TRBV27, the J gene TRBJ1-1; TRBD1 aligns across 10 bases. The trim removed 3 bases at V and 0 bases at J, leaving 4 bases unmatched. Germline CDR1 and CDR2: MNHEY and SMNVEV (reference sequence). The CDR3 consists of 16 residues.